The rows below give T cell receptor beta chains drawn from one sample of a study of cytomegalovirus exposure and HLA in healthy donors. Assay used: immunoSEQ multiplex PCR; TCRdb lists only in-frame clones, some missing. The table has 150,000 to 200,000 clones, roughly 12% seen once. Sequenced material: PBMCs. The receptors derive from a man aged 45-65 years in good health and CMV-seropositive. Both conserved end residues are part of each CDR3. D genes are given only for firm matches. Clone size is not always given. Where it is, it says once, few, many or a class for expanded clones.

>TRBJ1-1|TRBV4-3|.|.
CASSQVNRGSEAFF
TGCGCCAGCAGCCAAGTAAACCGGGGTTCTGAAGCTTTCTTT
>TRBJ2-1|TRBV9|.|.
CASSRDSSYNEQFF
TGTGCCAGCAGCCGGGACTCCTCCTACAATGAGCAGTTCTTC
>TRBJ2-1|TRBV10-3|few|TRBD2
CAIAGLAGANNEQFF
TGTGCCATCGCGGGACTAGCGGGGGCCAACAATGAGCAGTTCTTC
>TRBJ1-1|TRBV29-1|few|.
CSVEGGRLDTEAFF
TGCAGCGTTGAGGGAGGCAGGTTGGACACTGAAGCTTTCTTT
>TRBJ1-4|TRBV5-4|few|.
CASSPGHRGGEKLFF
TGTGCCAGCAGCCCGGGACACCGGGGGGGAGAAAAACTGTTTTTT
>TRBJ2-5|TRBV11-2|.|TRBD1
CASSFGIGQGEETQYF
TGTGCCAGCAGCTTTGGAATAGGGCAGGGGGAAGAGACCCAGTACTTC
>TRBJ2-5|TRBV9|.|TRBD1
CASSTQQGAAQYF
TGTGCCAGCAGCACACAACAGGGGGCGGCCCAGTACTTC
>TRBJ1-4|TRBV4-1|few|.
CASSQDRRVGEKLFF
TGCGCCAGCAGCCAAGATAGGAGGGTGGGTGAAAAACTGTTTTTT
>TRBJ1-2|TRBV5-1|few|.
CASSLISIGDYGYTF
TGCGCCAGCAGCTTGATTTCAATCGGGGACTATGGCTACACCTTC
>TRBJ1-5|TRBV4-1|few|.
CASSQLDRGNQPQHF
TGCGCCAGCAGCCAACTCGACAGAGGCAATCAGCCCCAGCATTTT
>TRBJ2-3|TRBV11-3|few|.
CASSFYGGVADTQYF
TGTGCCAGCAGCTTCTACGGGGGAGTAGCAGATACGCAGTATTTT
>TRBJ1-2|TRBV28|few|TRBD1
CASTLTGAYGYTF
TGTGCCAGCACCCTGACAGGGGCCTATGGCTACACCTTC
>TRBJ1-2|TRBV9|few|TRBD1
CASSAGTAYGYTF
TGTGCCAGCAGCGCCGGGACAGCCTATGGCTACACCTTC
>TRBJ2-3|TRBV6-1|.|TRBD1
CASSAGRQGGRTDTQYF
TGTGCCAGCAGTGCTGGAAGACAGGGGGGACGCACAGATACGCAGTATTTT
>TRBJ1-4|TRBV21-1|few|.
CASSKDTRGRTNEKLFF
TGTGCCAGCAGCAAAGATACCAGGGGGCGAACTAATGAAAAACTGTTTTTT
>TRBJ2-2|TRBV2|few|TRBD1
CASSASGGWTGELFF
TGTGCCAGCAGTGCTTCAGGGGGTTGGACCGGGGAGCTGTTTTTT
>TRBJ1-1|TRBV2|few|.
CASRINRLNTEAFF
TGTGCCAGCCGGATAAACAGACTGAACACTGAAGCTTTCTTT
>TRBJ2-3|TRBV7-8|.|TRBD1
CASSPGTGGKDTQYF
TGTGCCAGCAGCCCAGGGACAGGGGGGAAAGATACGCAGTATTTT
>TRBJ1-5|TRBV30|.|TRBD1
CAWSVRPTGTGARQPQHF
TGTGCCTGGAGTGTACGTCCGACAGGGACGGGGGCACGCCAGCCCCAGCATTTT
>TRBJ1-5|TRBV27|.|.
CASSLQASGVNQPQHF
TGTGCCAGCAGTTTACAGGCCTCAGGGGTAAATCAGCCCCAGCATTTT
>TRBJ1-2|TRBV7-9|few|.
CASSPPDSPNYGYTF
TGTGCCAGCAGCCCCCCGGACAGCCCAAACTATGGCTACACCTTC
>TRBJ1-3|TRBV19|few|.
CASSRDNYSGNTIYF
TGTGCCAGTAGCCGAGACAATTACTCTGGAAACACCATATATTTT
>TRBJ1-2|TRBV7-2|few|TRBD1
CASSLDDRDYGYTF
TGTGCCAGCAGCTTAGACGACAGGGACTATGGCTACACCTTC
>TRBJ1-5|TRBV28|.|TRBD1
CASRGGTGERSQHF
TGTGCCAGCAGGGGAGGGACAGGGGAGAGGTCCCAGCATTTT
>TRBJ1-1|TRBV19|few|TRBD1
CASRPSNRGQVPLNTEAFF
TGTGCCAGTAGACCGTCAAACAGGGGGCAAGTCCCCCTGAACACTGAAGCTTTCTTT
>TRBJ2-1|TRBV2|.|TRBD1
CASSFDRGEYNEQFF
TGTGCCAGCAGCTTCGACAGGGGGGAGTACAATGAGCAGTTCTTC
>TRBJ1-2|TRBV6-5|.|.
CASRLHDRRSYGYTF
TGTGCCAGCAGACTCCACGACAGGAGGTCTTATGGCTACACCTTC
>TRBJ2-1|TRBV7-3|.|.
CASSLAPVVGGSQFF
TGTGCCAGCAGCTTAGCCCCGGTTGTCGGCGGATCACAGTTCTTC
>TRBJ1-4|TRBV2|few|.
CATNRQATNEKLFF
TGTGCCACCAATCGACAGGCAACTAATGAAAAACTGTTTTTT
>TRBJ1-2|TRBV7-2|.|.
CASSADRLYGYTF
TGTGCCAGCAGCGCTGACAGACTCTATGGCTACACCTTC
>TRBJ2-3|TRBV6-6|.|.
CASSFTGGGTDTQYF
TGTGCCAGCAGTTTCACAGGGGGGGGGACAGATACGCAGTATTTT
>TRBJ1-2|TRBV11-3|.|.
CASSLKTRGGTYGYTF
TGTGCCAGCAGCTTAAAAACACGCGGGGGCACCTATGGCTACACCTTC
>TRBJ1-1|TRBV6-5|.|.
CASTPRVGVTEAFF
TGTGCCAGCACCCCCCGGGTCGGGGTCACTGAAGCTTTCTTT
>TRBJ1-6|TRBV2|few|TRBD1
CASSGRGDSPLHF
TGTGCCAGCAGCGGCAGGGGGGATTCACCCCTCCACTTT
>TRBJ1-1|TRBV14|few|TRBD1
CASSPLTGGTEAFF
TGTGCCAGCAGCCCGTTAACAGGGGGCACTGAAGCTTTCTTT
>TRBJ2-3|TRBV11-3|.|.
CASSSTDTQYF
TGTGCCAGCAGCTCGACAGATACGCAGTATTTT
>TRBJ2-5|TRBV28|few|TRBD1
CASSLSGTGEETQYF
TGTGCCAGCAGTTTATCGGGGACAGGGGAGGAGACCCAGTACTTC
>TRBJ2-1|TRBV7-9|few|TRBD1
CASSPQGVLYNEQFF
TGTGCCAGCAGCCCACAGGGGGTTCTATACAATGAGCAGTTCTTC
>TRBJ1-6|TRBV28|few|.
CASSFPGSSLHF
TGTGCCAGCAGCTTCCCGGGTAGTAGCCTCCACTTT
>TRBJ2-5|TRBV9|few|.
CASRDRSRGRETQYF
TGTGCCAGCAGGGACCGGAGCAGGGGACGGGAGACCCAGTACTTC
>TRBJ2-5|TRBV6-5|.|TRBD2
CASSYSSGLPAGAQYF
TGTGCCAGCAGTTACTCGTCAGGCCTTCCGGCGGGGGCCCAGTACTTC
>TRBJ2-3|TRBV6-5|.|.
CASSYKGPGTDTQYF
TGTGCCAGCAGTTATAAGGGGCCCGGCACAGATACGCAGTATTTT
>TRBJ1-4|TRBV5-8|.|TRBD1
CASSLRRGPAMNEKLFF
TGTGCCAGCAGCTTGAGGAGGGGGCCGGCTATGAATGAAAAACTGTTTTTT
>TRBJ2-1|TRBV13|.|TRBD1
CASSWGGQGSYEQFF
TGTGCCAGCAGCTGGGGGGGACAGGGATCCTATGAGCAGTTCTTC
>TRBJ1-2|TRBV6-1|few|.
CASLRGKGGYTF
TGTGCCAGCCTAAGGGGGAAGGGAGGCTACACCTTC
>TRBJ2-7|TRBV5-4|few|.
CASSLGGNYEQYF
TGTGCCAGCAGCTTAGGGGGAAACTACGAGCAGTACTTC